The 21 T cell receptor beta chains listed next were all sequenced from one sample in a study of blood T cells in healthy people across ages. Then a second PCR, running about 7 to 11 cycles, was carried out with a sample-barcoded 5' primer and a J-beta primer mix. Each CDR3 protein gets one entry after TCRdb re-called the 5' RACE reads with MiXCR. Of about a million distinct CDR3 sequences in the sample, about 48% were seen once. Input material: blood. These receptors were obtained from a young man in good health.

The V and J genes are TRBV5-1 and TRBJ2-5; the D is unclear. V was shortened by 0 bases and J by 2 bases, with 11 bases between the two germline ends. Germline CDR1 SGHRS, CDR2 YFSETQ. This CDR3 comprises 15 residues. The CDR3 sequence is CASSLADQFQETQYF. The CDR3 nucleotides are TGCGCCAGCAGCTTGGCCGACCAGTTTCAAGAGACCCAGTACTTC.

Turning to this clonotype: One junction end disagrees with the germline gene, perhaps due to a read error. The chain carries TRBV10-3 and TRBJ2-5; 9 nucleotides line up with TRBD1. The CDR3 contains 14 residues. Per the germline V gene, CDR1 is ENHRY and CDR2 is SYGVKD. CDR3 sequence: CAISAGTGQETRYF. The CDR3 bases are TGTGCCATCAGTGCCGGGACAGGGCAAGAGACCCGGTACTTC.

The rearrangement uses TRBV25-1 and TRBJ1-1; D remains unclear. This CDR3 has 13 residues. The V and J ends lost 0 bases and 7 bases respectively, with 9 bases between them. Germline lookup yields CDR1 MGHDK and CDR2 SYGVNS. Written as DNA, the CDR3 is TGTGCCAGCAGTGAATATGGCAACGGTGAAGCTTTCTTT. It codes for CASSEYGNGEAFF.

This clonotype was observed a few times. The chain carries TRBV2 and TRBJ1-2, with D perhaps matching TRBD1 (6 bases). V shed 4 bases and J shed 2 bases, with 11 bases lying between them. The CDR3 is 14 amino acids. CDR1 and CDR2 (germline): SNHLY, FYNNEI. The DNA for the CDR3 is TGTGCCAGCAGTGTCTACCAGGGGAACTATGGCTACACCTTC. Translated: CASSVYQGNYGYTF.

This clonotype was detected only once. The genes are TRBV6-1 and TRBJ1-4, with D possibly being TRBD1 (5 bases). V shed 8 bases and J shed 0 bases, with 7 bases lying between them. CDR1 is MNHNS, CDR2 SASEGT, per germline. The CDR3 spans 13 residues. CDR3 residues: CASEGTTNEKLFF. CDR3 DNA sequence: TGTGCCAGCGAGGGGACAACTAATGAAAAACTGTTTTTT.

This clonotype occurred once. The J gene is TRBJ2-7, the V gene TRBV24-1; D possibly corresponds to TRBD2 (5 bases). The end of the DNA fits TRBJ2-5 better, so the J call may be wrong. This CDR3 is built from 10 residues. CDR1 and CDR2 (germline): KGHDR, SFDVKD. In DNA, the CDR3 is TGTGCCACCACTAGCGAGACCCAGTACTTC. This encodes CATTSETQYF.

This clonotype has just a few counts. In DNA, the CDR3 is TGCAGCGTTGAAGTCCAGGGGGTTGGCACTGAAGCTTTCTTT. Its translation: CSVEVQGVGTEAFF. J is TRBJ1-1 and V is TRBV29-1; TRBD1 aligns across 7 bases. Germline-derived CDR1 and CDR2 are SQVTM and ANQGSEA. The CDR3 covers 14 residues. J lost 4 bases, V lost 1 base, and 6 bases had no gene match.

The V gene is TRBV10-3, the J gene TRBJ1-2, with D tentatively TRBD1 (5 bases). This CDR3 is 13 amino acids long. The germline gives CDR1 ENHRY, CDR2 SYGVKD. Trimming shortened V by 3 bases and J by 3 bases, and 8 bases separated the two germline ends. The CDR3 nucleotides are TGTGCCATCAGTGAAGACAGTTACTATGGCTACACCTTC. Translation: CAISEDSYYGYTF.

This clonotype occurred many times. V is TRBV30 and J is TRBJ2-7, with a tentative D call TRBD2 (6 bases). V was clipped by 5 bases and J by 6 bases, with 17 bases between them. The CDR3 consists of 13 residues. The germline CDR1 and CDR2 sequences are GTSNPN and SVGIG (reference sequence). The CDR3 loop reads CAWGGDRPSEQYF. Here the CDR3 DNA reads TGTGCCTGGGGAGGGGACCGACCGTCCGAGCAGTACTTC.

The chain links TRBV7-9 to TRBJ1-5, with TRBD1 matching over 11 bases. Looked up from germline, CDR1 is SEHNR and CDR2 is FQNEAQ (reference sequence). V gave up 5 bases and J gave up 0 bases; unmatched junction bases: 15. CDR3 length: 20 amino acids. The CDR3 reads CASSPLTGTGGGNSNQPQHF. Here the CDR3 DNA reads TGTGCCAGCAGCCCTTTAACCGGGACAGGGGGAGGGAATAGCAATCAGCCCCAGCATTTT.

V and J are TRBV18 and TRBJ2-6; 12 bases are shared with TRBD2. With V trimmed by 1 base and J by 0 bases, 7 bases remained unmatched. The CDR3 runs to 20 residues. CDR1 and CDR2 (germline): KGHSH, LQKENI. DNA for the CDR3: TGTGCCAGCTCACCACGACTAGCGGGGGCCGTAAGCTCTGGGGCCAACGTCCTGACTTTC. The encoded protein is CASSPRLAGAVSSGANVLTF. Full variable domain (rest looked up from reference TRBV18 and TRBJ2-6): NAGVMQNPRHLVRRRGQEARLRCSPMKGHSHVYWYRQLPEEGLKFMVYLQKENIIDESGMPKERFSAEFPKEGPSILRIQQVVRGDSAAYFCASSPRLAGAVSSGANVLTFGAGSRLTVL.

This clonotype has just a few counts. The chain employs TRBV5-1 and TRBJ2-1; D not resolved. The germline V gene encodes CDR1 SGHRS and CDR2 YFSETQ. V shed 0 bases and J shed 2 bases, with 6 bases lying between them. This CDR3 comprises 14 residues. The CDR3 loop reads CASSLAQTYNEQFF. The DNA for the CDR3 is TGCGCCAGCAGCTTGGCCCAGACCTACAATGAGCAGTTCTTC.

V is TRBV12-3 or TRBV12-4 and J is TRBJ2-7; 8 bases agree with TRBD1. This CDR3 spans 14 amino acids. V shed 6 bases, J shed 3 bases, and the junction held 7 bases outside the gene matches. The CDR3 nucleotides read TGTGCCAGCAGCCCTTCGGACAGGGTCTACGAGCAGTACTTC. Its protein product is CASSPSDRVYEQYF.

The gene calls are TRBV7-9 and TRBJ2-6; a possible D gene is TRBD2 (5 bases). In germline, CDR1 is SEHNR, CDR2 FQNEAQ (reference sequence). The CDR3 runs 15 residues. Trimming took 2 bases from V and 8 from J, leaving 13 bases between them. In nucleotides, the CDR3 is TGTGCCAGCAGCTTAAATACCGGGGATTCCAACGTCCTGACTTTC. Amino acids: CASSLNTGDSNVLTF.

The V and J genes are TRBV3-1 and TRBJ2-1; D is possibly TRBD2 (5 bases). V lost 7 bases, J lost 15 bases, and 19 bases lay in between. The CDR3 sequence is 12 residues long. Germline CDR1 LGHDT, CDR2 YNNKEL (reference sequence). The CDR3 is CASISIRGQAFF. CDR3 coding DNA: TGTGCCAGCATCTCAATACGGGGTCAGGCGTTCTTC.

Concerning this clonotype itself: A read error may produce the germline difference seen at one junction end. CDR3 in amino acids: CASSSGAGRTYEQYF. The CDR3 DNA is TGTGCTAGCAGCTCAGGCGCCGGGAGAACCTACGAGCAGTACTTC. This sequence joins TRBV7-7 and TRBJ2-7; tentatively, D is TRBD2 (6 bases). CDR3 length equals 15 residues. Germline V gives CDR1 SSHAT, CDR2 FNYEAQ (reference sequence).

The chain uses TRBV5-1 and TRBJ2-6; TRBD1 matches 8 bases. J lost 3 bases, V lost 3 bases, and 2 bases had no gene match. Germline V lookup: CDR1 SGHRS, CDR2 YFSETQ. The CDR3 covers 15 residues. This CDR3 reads CASSSQGVGANVLTF. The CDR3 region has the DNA TGCGCCAGCAGCTCACAGGGGGTTGGGGCCAACGTCCTGACTTTC.

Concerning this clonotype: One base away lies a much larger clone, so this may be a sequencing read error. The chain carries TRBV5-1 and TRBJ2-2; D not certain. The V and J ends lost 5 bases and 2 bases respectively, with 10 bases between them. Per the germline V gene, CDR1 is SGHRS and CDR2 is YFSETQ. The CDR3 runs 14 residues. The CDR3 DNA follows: TGCGCCAGCAGGAGGATATTTAACACCGGGGAGCTGTTTTTT. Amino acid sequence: CASRRIFNTGELFF.

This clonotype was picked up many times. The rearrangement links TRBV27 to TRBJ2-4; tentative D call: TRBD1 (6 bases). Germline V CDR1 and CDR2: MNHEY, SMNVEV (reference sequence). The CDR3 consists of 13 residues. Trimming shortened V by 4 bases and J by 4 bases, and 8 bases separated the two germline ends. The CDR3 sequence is CASSSQGKNIQYF. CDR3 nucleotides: TGTGCCAGCAGTTCGCAGGGGAAAAACATTCAGTACTTC.

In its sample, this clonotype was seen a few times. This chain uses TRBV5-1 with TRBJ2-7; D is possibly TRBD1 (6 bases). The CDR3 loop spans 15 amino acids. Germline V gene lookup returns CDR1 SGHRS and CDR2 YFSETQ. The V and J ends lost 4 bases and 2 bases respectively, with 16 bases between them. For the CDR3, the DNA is TGCGCCAGCAGCGGAACCGGGACATTCACCTACGAGCAGTACTTC. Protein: CASSGTGTFTYEQYF.

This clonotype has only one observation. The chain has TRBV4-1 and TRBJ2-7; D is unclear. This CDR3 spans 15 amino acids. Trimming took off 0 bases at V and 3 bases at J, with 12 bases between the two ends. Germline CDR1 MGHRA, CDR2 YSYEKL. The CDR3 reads CASSQDGSNHYEQYF. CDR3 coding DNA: TGCGCCAGCAGCCAAGATGGCAGTAACCACTACGAGCAGTACTTC.